A selection of T cell receptor beta chains follows, all from one sample in a study of T cells after posttransplantation cyclophosphamide. Data came from immunoSEQ multiplex PCR; TCRdb stores just in-frame clones and leaves some out. This table holds around 37,000 clones, 78% found once. Specimen: CD4+ T cells sorted from blood, collected around 2,000 days after a stem cell transplant with posttransplant cyclophosphamide. Receptors were obtained from a female patient aged 40-50 years who received an allogeneic stem cell transplant from a related donor, was CMV-positive, and had no GVHD. Some T cells may be transferred from the graft donor. CDR3s include the opening cysteine and the closing phenylalanine or tryptophan. Fields, in order: D gene, V gene, J gene, clone size, CDR3 DNA, CDR3 protein. D genes are given only for firm matches. Not all rows give a size; the values are once, few, many and, for expanded clones, a class.

D gene: -
V gene: TRBV5-1
J gene: TRBJ1-2
clone size: -
CDR3 DNA: TGCGCCAGCAGCGTTACACAGGTCTATGGCTACACCTTC
CDR3 protein: CASSVTQVYGYTF

D gene: TRBD1
V gene: TRBV5-1
J gene: TRBJ1-3
clone size: -
CDR3 DNA: TGCGCCAGCAGCCTGACAGGGACAGCTGGAAACACCATATATTTT
CDR3 protein: CASSLTGTAGNTIYF

D gene: -
V gene: TRBV5-1
J gene: TRBJ2-7
clone size: -
CDR3 DNA: TGCGCCAGCAGCTTGGTGGGACAACCCAGTGGTCGGTCCTACGAGCAGTACTTC
CDR3 protein: CASSLVGQPSGRSYEQYF

D gene: -
V gene: TRBV6-5
J gene: TRBJ1-5
clone size: few
CDR3 DNA: TGTGCCAGCAGTTCCTACACGGGGGTCGGTGGTCAGCCCCAGCATTTT
CDR3 protein: CASSSYTGVGGQPQHF

D gene: TRBD1
V gene: TRBV7-2
J gene: TRBJ1-1
clone size: once
CDR3 DNA: TGTGCCAGCAGCTCACAGGGGCGGACATTCATGAACACTGAAGCTTTCTTT
CDR3 protein: CASSSQGRTFMNTEAFF

D gene: TRBD1
V gene: TRBV7-9
J gene: TRBJ2-3
clone size: -
CDR3 DNA: TGTGCCAGCAGCTTAGCGACAGGGGGCACAGATACGCAGTATTTT
CDR3 protein: CASSLATGGTDTQYF

D gene: -
V gene: TRBV6-1
J gene: TRBJ2-7
clone size: -
CDR3 DNA: TGTGCCAGCAGCTTAATCTACGAGCAGTACTTC
CDR3 protein: CASSLIYEQYF

D gene: -
V gene: TRBV6-5
J gene: TRBJ1-6
clone size: -
CDR3 DNA: TGTGCCAGCAAGAAGAGCTCCTATAATTCACCCCTCCACTTT
CDR3 protein: CASKKSSYNSPLHF

D gene: -
V gene: TRBV11-2
J gene: TRBJ1-1
clone size: -
CDR3 DNA: TGTGCCAGCAGCCGCCGGGGGGACCTTATGAACACTGAAGCTTTCTTT
CDR3 protein: CASSRRGDLMNTEAFF

D gene: TRBD1
V gene: TRBV7-2
J gene: TRBJ1-1
clone size: -
CDR3 DNA: TGTGCCAGCAGCCAACGAACAGGGGTGGGCACTGAAGCTTTCTTT
CDR3 protein: CASSQRTGVGTEAFF

D gene: -
V gene: TRBV4-1
J gene: TRBJ1-2
clone size: -
CDR3 DNA: TGCGCCAGCAGCCAAGGGCGCAGGGTGTTTGGCTACACCTTC
CDR3 protein: CASSQGRRVFGYTF

D gene: TRBD1
V gene: TRBV19
J gene: TRBJ2-1
clone size: few
CDR3 DNA: TGTGCCAGTAATCGGGACAGCTACAATGAGCAGTTCTTC
CDR3 protein: CASNRDSYNEQFF

D gene: TRBD1
V gene: TRBV28
J gene: TRBJ2-5
clone size: -
CDR3 DNA: TGTGCCAGCAGTCCCGGACAGGGGCTTGAGACCCAGTACTTC
CDR3 protein: CASSPGQGLETQYF

D gene: TRBD1
V gene: TRBV5-1
J gene: TRBJ2-7
clone size: -
CDR3 DNA: TGCGCCAGCAGCTTGGACGGGTCCAGGGGGCTCGAGCAGTACTTC
CDR3 protein: CASSLDGSRGLEQYF

D gene: -
V gene: TRBV7-2
J gene: TRBJ1-6
clone size: -
CDR3 DNA: TGTGCCAGCAGCTTAGCAGGGGCTAATTCACCCCTCCACTTT
CDR3 protein: CASSLAGANSPLHF

D gene: TRBD2
V gene: TRBV5-1
J gene: TRBJ2-1
clone size: -
CDR3 DNA: TGCGCCAGCAGCCCTAGCGGGGCTCTCTCCTACAATGAGCAGTTCTTC
CDR3 protein: CASSPSGALSYNEQFF